Below, 27 T cell receptor beta chains from the same sample are listed, as sequenced in a study of T cells in Graves' hyperthyroidism and ophthalmopathy. Amplified TCR beta CDR3 regions derived from RNA transcripts. Initially, a first-round RT-PCR of the TCR CDR3 employed the HTBI primer set. TCRdb recomputed calls from the multiplex PCR reads with MiXCR, one row per CDR3 protein. Of over 650,000 distinct CDR3 sequences in the sample, about 45% were seen once. The source material was peripheral blood or thyroid tissue (not recorded which). The source is an adult man with Graves' disease, either hyperthyroidism or ophthalmopathy (not recorded which).

The chain links TRBV29-1 to TRBJ2-7; D perhaps matches TRBD2 (6 bases). Germline loops: CDR1 SQVTM, CDR2 ANQGSEA. Trimming removed 8 bases at V and 1 base at J, with 24 bases between. This CDR3 has 16 residues. The CDR3 coding sequence is TGCAGCTTAACGGAGGGCGCCAGGGTACTATCCTACGAGCAGTACTTC. Translation: CSLTEGARVLSYEQYF.

The table lists this clonotype with a count of one. The chain has TRBV29-1 and TRBJ1-5, with D tentatively TRBD1 (5 bases). This CDR3 spans 10 amino acids. Germline assignment: CDR1 SQVTM and CDR2 ANQGSEA. Deletions cut 7 bases from V and 7 bases from J, with 8 bases between. CDR3 nucleotide sequence: TGCAGCGGGGGGAACCAGCCCCAGCATTTT. Its translation is CSGGNQPQHF.

This clonotype was detected once. The rearrangement joins TRBV20-1 to TRBJ1-4, with a weak D call TRBD1 (5 bases). Between the trimmed V and J ends, which lost 6 bases and 8 bases, there was a span of 10 bases. Germline-derived CDR1 and CDR2 are DFQATT and SNEGSKA (reference sequence). This CDR3 comprises 11 residues. CDR3 residues: CSAKGSEKLFF. The CDR3 nucleotides are TGCAGTGCCAAGGGGTCGGAAAAACTGTTTTTT.

This clonotype was observed a handful of times. The V gene is TRBV7-6, the J gene TRBJ2-7; TRBD2 aligns across 7 bases. This CDR3 has 15 amino acids. Trimming cost V 1 base and J 4 bases; bases outside gene matches: 7. Per the germline V gene, CDR1 is SGHVS and CDR2 is FNYEAQ. CDR3 coding DNA: TGTGCCAGCAGCTTAGACCCTACAGCGGGGTACGAGCAGTACTTC. Translated: CASSLDPTAGYEQYF.

In the case of this clonotype: A read error may explain this, as a much larger clone is one base away. The rearrangement links TRBV7-9 to TRBJ1-4; D remains unclear. This CDR3 contains 11 residues. Germline CDR1 reads SEHNR; CDR2 reads FQNEAQ (reference sequence). V was shortened by 0 bases and J by 13 bases, with 6 bases between the two germline ends. In DNA, the CDR3 is TGTGCCAGCAGCTTAGCGGAGGGACTGTTTTTT. Protein: CASSLAEGLFF.

This clonotype was counted at least ten times. The gene calls are TRBV7-9 and TRBJ1-4; 7 bases match TRBD1. J lost 4 bases, V lost 4 bases, and 3 bases had no gene match. CDR1 SEHNR and CDR2 FQNEAQ come from the germline V gene (reference sequence). The CDR3 is 14 residues long. In DNA form, the CDR3 reads TGTGCCAGCAGCTGGGACAGACATAATGAAAAACTGTTTTTT. Amino acid sequence: CASSWDRHNEKLFF.

V usage is TRBV5-4 and J usage is TRBJ1-6, with 7 bases fitting TRBD1. Germline V gives CDR1 SGHNT, CDR2 YYREEE (reference sequence). Losses at the gene ends were 4 bases for V and 7 bases for J; bases not matched to a gene: 14. The CDR3 is 17 amino acids. The CDR3 spells CASSPRQTGSMNSPLHF. Here the CDR3 DNA reads TGTGCCAGCAGCCCCCGGCAGACAGGGTCTATGAATTCACCCCTCCACTTT. Complete variable domain (other parts from reference TRBV5-4 and TRBJ1-6): ETGVTQSPTHLIKTRGQQVTLRCSSQSGHNTVSWYQQALGQGPQFIFQYYREEENGRGNFPPRFSGLQFPNYSSELNVNALELDDSALYLCASSPRQTGSMNSPLHFGNGTRLTVT.

In the case of this clonotype: A much larger clone sits a single nucleotide away, making a read error possible. This chain uses TRBV2 with TRBJ2-2; D ambiguous. The CDR3 is 12 residues long. Per the germline V gene, CDR1 is SNHLY and CDR2 is FYNNEI. This chain's CDR3 is CAISEVDGELFF. CDR3 DNA sequence: TGTGCCATCAGTGAGGTGGACGGGGAGCTGTTTTTT.

The J gene is TRBJ2-7, the V gene TRBV10-3, with unresolved D. The germline V gene has CDR1 ENHRY and CDR2 SYGVKD. The length of the CDR3 is 14 residues. Deletions cut 5 bases from V and 4 bases from J, with 15 bases between. This chain's CDR3 is CAISSPDQEYEQYF. In DNA form, the CDR3 reads TGTGCCATCAGTTCCCCTGACCAGGAGTACGAGCAGTACTTC.

The chain employs TRBV10-3 and TRBJ2-7, with 10 bases fitting TRBD2. This CDR3 has 14 amino acids. V lost 4 bases and J lost 5; bases outside the gene matches: 5. Germline V gene sequence: CDR1 ENHRY, CDR2 SYGVKD. CDR3 in DNA: TGTGCCATCAGTGTAACTAGCGGGAAAGACGAGCAGTACTTC. This codes for CAISVTSGKDEQYF.

The J gene is TRBJ1-2, the V gene TRBV25-1; the match to TRBD1 covers 8 bases. The CDR3 sequence is 12 residues long. With V trimmed by 10 bases and J by 3 bases, 4 bases remained unmatched. Germline CDR1 and CDR2: MGHDK and SYGVNS. CDR3 sequence: CAMGQVHYGYTF. For the CDR3, the DNA is TGTGCCATGGGACAGGTGCACTATGGCTACACCTTC.

The table lists this clonotype with a few counts. J is TRBJ2-5 and V is TRBV29-1, with D perhaps matching TRBD1 (6 bases). Between the trimmed V and J ends, which lost 2 bases and 7 bases, there was a span of 17 bases. The CDR3 covers 14 residues. Germline CDR1 and CDR2: SQVTM and ANQGSEA. This CDR3 reads CSVERAGEKMTQYF. CDR3 coding DNA: TGCAGCGTTGAAAGGGCAGGGGAAAAAATGACCCAGTACTTC. The variable domain in full, completed from reference TRBV29-1 and TRBJ2-5, reads SAVISQKPSRDICQRGTSLTIQCQVDSQVTMMFWYRQQPGQSLTLIATANQGSEATYESGFVIDKFPISRPNLTFSTLTVSNMSPEDSSIYLCSVERAGEKMTQYFGPGTRLLVL.

This clonotype came up a few times. The chain joins TRBV29-1 to TRBJ2-2, with D possibly being TRBD1 (6 bases). The germline gives CDR1 SQVTM, CDR2 ANQGSEA. The length of the CDR3 is 13 residues. CDR3 DNA sequence: TGCAGTGCCGGGACACATAACACCGGGGAGCTGTTTTTT. Translation gives CSAGTHNTGELFF.

Note on this clonotype: Its ends do not fully match the called genes, so a read error is possible. The chain uses TRBV25-1 and TRBJ1-2, with 7 bases that match TRBD1. Germline loops: CDR1 MGHDK, CDR2 SYGVNS. The CDR3 spans 14 residues. DNA for the CDR3: TGTGCCAGCGGTGAGGACAGGAGCTTCTATGGCTACACCTTC. Translating gives CASGEDRSFYGYTF.

In its sample, this clonotype was seen many times. The chain employs TRBV12-3 or TRBV12-4 and TRBJ1-2; tentative D call: TRBD1 (6 bases). This CDR3 is built from 13 residues. Deletions cut 7 bases from V and 4 bases from J, with 13 bases between. CDR3 coding DNA: TGTGCCAGCACTCTTCAGGGGATCTATGGCTACACCTTC. It codes for CASTLQGIYGYTF.

The chain employs TRBV7-2 and TRBJ2-2, with TRBD1 matching 8 bases. V lost 5 bases to trimming and J lost 6 bases; unmatched junction nucleotides: 8. The CDR3 sequence is 15 residues long. Germline assignment: CDR1 SGHTA and CDR2 FQGNSA. The CDR3 nucleotides are TGTGCCAGCAGCCCCGGGACAGGAGACGCCGGGGAGCTGTTTTTT. Amino acids: CASSPGTGDAGELFF.

J is TRBJ1-2 and V is TRBV7-9, with a tentative D call TRBD1 (6 bases). Germline V gene lookup returns CDR1 SEHNR and CDR2 FQNEAQ (reference sequence). Trimming left V 3 bases short and J 0 bases short, with 11 bases between. This CDR3 has 15 amino acids. CDR3 DNA: TGTGCCAGCAGCTTGACGGGACACCCTAACTATGGCTACACCTTC. Protein sequence: CASSLTGHPNYGYTF.

The chain recombines TRBV29-1 with TRBJ2-3; D is unresolved. Germline V lookup: CDR1 SQVTM, CDR2 ANQGSEA. The ends were cut back, 1 base at V and 6 bases at J, with 5 bases in the middle. This CDR3 is built from 11 residues. The CDR3 here is CSVEAGDTQYF. The CDR3 nucleotides read TGCAGCGTTGAAGCCGGGGATACGCAGTATTTT.

The chain combines TRBV7-8 with TRBJ1-1, with 9 bases aligning to TRBD1. Germline values: CDR1 SGHVS, CDR2 FQNEAQ. CDR3 length equals 15 residues. The V gene end was trimmed by 5 bases and the J gene end by 6 bases; junction bases not matched to a gene: 10. The CDR3 bases are TGTGCCAGCAGCGGCAACAGGGGGCAACTCCCTGAAGCTTTCTTT. Translated, it gives CASSGNRGQLPEAFF.

This clonotype was seen more than once but under ten times. The V gene is TRBV7-9, the J gene TRBJ2-7; 8 positions match TRBD2. CDR3 length equals 14 residues. The V gene's germline CDR1 is SEHNR and CDR2 FQNEAQ (reference sequence). The V segment lost 1 base and the J segment 5 bases; nucleotides outside the gene matches: 4. CDR3 amino acids: CASSLVGLGNEQYF. Written as DNA, the CDR3 is TGTGCCAGCAGCTTAGTGGGACTAGGTAACGAGCAGTACTTC.

The chain couples TRBV5-1 to TRBJ1-1, with 9 bases lining up with TRBD1. Germline trimming cut 0 bases from V and 5 bases from J; bases unmatched to any gene: 5. This CDR3 is built from 15 residues. CDR1 is SGHRS, CDR2 YFSETQ, per germline. The CDR3 DNA follows: TGCGCCAGCAGCTTGGCCACAGGGGGCCAAACTGAAGCTTTCTTT. It specifies CASSLATGGQTEAFF.

This clonotype has a count of ten or more. The rearrangement joins TRBV10-3 to TRBJ1-6; TRBD1 might be the D (5 bases). The CDR3 is made up of 13 amino acids. Germline V gene lookup returns CDR1 ENHRY and CDR2 SYGVKD. V lost 6 bases and J 10 bases, leaving 13 bases between the germline ends. CDR3 in amino acids: CAIRGVERSPLHF. DNA of the CDR3: TGTGCCATCAGGGGGGTGGAACGGTCACCCCTCCACTTT.

The chain joins TRBV7-6 to TRBJ1-6, with TRBD1 matching over 10 bases. The CDR3 length is 14 residues. Germline values: CDR1 SGHVS, CDR2 FNYEAQ. With 5 bases clipped from V and 10 bases from J, the junction kept 5 bases outside the gene matches. The DNA for the CDR3 is TGTGCCAGCAGCCACGGGACAGGGGTCTCACCCCTCCACTTT. This codes for CASSHGTGVSPLHF.

This clonotype was recorded at least ten times. The J gene is TRBJ2-7, the V gene TRBV7-9, with 11 bases fitting TRBD1. Germline CDR1 reads SEHNR; CDR2 reads FQNEAQ (reference sequence). Trimming cost V 5 bases and J 3 bases; bases outside gene matches: 9. The CDR3 has 16 residues. The DNA of the CDR3 is TGTGCCAGCAGCCCATCGGGCGGGACAGGGGGCTACGAGCAGTACTTC. Encoded protein: CASSPSGGTGGYEQYF.

Here the CDR3 reads CASRWDRGSPLHF. CDR3 nucleotide sequence: TGTGCCAGCAGATGGGACAGGGGCTCACCCCTCCACTTT. This chain links TRBV11-3 with TRBJ1-6, with 10 bases that match TRBD1. Germline assignment: CDR1 SGHNT and CDR2 YENEEA. The CDR3 totals 13 residues. The V gene end was trimmed by 6 bases and the J gene end by 10 bases; junction bases not matched to a gene: 3.

The rearrangement joins TRBV9 to TRBJ2-7, with 8 bases that match TRBD1. This CDR3 region has 14 residues. CDR1 SGDLS and CDR2 YYNGEE come from the germline V gene. V lost 7 bases, J lost 3 bases, and 9 bases stayed unmatched. CDR3 in amino acids: CASSRGQVVYEQYF. The CDR3 nucleotides read TGTGCCAGCTCACGGGGACAGGTTGTCTACGAGCAGTACTTC.

In this sample, this clonotype turned up a few times. J is TRBJ1-1 and V is TRBV29-1; 7 nucleotides align to TRBD1. V trimming: 5 bases; J trimming: 1 base; junction bases outside the gene matches: 4. Germline CDR1 SQVTM, CDR2 ANQGSEA. This CDR3 spans 13 amino acids. The CDR3 nucleotides are TGCAGCGTTTCCCGGACAGGGAACACTGAAGCTTTCTTT. Translated: CSVSRTGNTEAFF.